Following are 2 T cell receptor beta chains from one sample sequenced in a study of blood T cell repertoires in COVID-19. Profiled with immunoSEQ multiplex PCR; TCRdb holds only in-frame clones, not every one. The repertoire holds about 220,000 clones, 75% to 90% seen once, with under 4% in the top ten. Sequencing was done on a sample of PBMCs or T cells enriched from blood (not recorded which). Receptor source: a woman aged 40 to 55 with acute COVID-19.

The chain is built from TRBV27 and TRBJ1-2; 9 bases fit TRBD1. CDR1 MNHEY and CDR2 SMNVEV come from the germline V gene (reference sequence). The CDR3 contains 14 residues. Germline trimming cut 8 bases from V and 6 bases from J; bases unmatched to any gene: 10. CDR3: CASRLPGQGHGYTF. The DNA for the CDR3 is TGTGCCAGCCGGCTTCCGGGACAGGGCCATGGCTACACCTTC.

CDR3 loop: CASSLAHSQTSYEQYF. In nucleotides, the CDR3 is TGTGCCAGCAGCTTAGCGCACTCACAGACCTCCTACGAGCAGTACTTC. This chain links TRBV7-2 with TRBJ2-7, with unresolved D. CDR3 length: 16 amino acids. Germline values: CDR1 SGHTA, CDR2 FQGNSA. V was cut by 0 bases and J by 0 bases, with 12 bases left in between.